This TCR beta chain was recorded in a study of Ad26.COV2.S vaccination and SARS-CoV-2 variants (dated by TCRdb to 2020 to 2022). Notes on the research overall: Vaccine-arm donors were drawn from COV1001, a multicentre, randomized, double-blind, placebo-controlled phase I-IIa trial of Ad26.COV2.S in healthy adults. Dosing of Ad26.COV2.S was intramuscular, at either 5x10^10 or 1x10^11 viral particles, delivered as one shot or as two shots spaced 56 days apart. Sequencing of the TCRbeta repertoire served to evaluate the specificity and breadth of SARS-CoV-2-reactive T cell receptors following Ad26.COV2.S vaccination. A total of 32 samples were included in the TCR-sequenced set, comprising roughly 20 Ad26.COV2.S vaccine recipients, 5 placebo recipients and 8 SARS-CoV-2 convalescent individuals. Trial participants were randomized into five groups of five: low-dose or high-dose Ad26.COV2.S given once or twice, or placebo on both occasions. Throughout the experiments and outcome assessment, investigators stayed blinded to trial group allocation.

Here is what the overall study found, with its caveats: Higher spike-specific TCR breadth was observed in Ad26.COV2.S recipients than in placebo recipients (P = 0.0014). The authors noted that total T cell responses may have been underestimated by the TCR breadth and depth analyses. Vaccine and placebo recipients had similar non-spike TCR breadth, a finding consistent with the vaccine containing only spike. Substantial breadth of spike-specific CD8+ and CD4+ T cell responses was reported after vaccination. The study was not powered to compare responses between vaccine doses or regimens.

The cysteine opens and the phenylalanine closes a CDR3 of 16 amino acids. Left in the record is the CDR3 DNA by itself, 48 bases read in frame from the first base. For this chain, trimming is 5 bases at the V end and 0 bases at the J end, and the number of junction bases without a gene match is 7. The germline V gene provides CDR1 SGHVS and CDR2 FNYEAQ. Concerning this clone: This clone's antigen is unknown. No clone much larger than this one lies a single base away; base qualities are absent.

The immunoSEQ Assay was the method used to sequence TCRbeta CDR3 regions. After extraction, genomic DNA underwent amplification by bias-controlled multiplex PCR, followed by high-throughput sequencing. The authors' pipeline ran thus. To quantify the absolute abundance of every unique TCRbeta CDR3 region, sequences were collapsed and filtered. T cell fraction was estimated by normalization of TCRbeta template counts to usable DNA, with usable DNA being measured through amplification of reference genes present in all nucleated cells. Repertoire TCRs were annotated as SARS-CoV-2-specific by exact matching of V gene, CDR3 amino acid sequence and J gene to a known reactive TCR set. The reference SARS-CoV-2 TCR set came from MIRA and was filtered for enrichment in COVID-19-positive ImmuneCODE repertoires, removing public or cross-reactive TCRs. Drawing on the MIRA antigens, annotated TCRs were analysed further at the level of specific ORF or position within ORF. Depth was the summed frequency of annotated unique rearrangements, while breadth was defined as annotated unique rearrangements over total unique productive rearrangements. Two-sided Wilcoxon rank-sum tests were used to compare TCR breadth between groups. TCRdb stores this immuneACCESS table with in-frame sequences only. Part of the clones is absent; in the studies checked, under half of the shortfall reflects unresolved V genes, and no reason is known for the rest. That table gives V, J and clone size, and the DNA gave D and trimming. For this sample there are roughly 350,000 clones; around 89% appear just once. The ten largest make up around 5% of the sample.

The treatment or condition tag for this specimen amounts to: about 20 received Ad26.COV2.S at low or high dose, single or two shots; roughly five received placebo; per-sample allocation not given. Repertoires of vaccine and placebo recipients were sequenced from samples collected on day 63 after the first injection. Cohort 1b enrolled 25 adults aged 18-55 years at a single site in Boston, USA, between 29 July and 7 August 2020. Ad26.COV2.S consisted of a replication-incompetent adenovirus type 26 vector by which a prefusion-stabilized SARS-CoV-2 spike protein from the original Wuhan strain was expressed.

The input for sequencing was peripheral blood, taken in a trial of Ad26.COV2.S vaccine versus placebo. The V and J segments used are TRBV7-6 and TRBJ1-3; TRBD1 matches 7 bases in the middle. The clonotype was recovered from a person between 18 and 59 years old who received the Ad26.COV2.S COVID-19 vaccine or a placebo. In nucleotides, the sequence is TGTGCCAGCAGCCCGACAGGGTCTAGCTCTGGAAACACCATATATTTT. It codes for CASSPTGSSSGNTIYF.